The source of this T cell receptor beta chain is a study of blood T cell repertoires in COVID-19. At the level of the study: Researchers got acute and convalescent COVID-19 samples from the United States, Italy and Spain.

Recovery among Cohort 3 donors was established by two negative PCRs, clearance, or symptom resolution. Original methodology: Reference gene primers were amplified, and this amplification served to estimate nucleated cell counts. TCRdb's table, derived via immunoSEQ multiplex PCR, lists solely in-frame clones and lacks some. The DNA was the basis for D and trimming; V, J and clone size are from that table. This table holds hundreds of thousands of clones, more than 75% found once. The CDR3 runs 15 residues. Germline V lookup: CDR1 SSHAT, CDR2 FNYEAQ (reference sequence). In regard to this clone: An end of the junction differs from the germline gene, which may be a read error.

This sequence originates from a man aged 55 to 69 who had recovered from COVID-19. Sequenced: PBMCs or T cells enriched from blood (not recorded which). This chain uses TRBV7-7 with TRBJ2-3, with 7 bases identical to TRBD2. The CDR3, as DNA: TGTGCTAGCAGTTCCAGCGGGACCCGCACAGATACGCAGTATTTT. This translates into CASSSSGTRTDTQYF.